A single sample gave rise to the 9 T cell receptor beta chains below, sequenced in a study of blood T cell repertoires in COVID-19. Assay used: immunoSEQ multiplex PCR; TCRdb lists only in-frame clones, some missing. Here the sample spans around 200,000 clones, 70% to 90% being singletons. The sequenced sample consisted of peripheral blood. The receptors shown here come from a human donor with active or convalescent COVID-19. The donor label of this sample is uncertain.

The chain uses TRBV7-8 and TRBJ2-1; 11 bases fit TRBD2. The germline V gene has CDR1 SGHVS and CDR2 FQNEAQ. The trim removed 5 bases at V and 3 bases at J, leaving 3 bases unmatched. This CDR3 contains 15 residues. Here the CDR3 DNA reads TGTGCCAGCAGCAAACTAGCGGGAGACTACAATGAGCAGTTCTTC. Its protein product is CASSKLAGDYNEQFF. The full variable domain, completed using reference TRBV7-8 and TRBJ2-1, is GAGVSQSPRYKVAKRGQDVALRCDPISGHVSLFWYQQALGQGPEFLTYFQNEAQLDKSGLPSDRFFAERPEGSVSTLKIQRTQQEDSAVYLCASSKLAGDYNEQFFGPGTRLTVL.

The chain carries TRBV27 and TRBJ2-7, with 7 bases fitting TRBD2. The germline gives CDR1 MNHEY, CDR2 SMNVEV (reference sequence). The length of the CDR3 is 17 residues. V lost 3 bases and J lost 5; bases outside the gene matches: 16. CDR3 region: CASSFIRGTIESHEQYF. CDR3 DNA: TGTGCCAGCAGTTTTATCAGAGGGACTATAGAGAGCCACGAGCAGTACTTC.

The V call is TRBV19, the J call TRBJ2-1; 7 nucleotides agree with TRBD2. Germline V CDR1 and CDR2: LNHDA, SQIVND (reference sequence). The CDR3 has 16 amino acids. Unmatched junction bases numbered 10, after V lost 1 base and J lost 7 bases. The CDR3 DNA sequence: TGTGCCAGTAGTATAGTGGCTAGCGGCCGGGGGAATGAGCAGTTCTTC. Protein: CASSIVASGRGNEQFF. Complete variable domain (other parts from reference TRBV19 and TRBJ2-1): DGGITQSPKYLFRKEGQNVTLSCEQNLNHDAMYWYRQDPGQGLRLIYYSQIVNDFQKGDIAEGYSVSREKKESFPLTVTSAQKNPTAFYLCASSIVASGRGNEQFFGPGTRLTVL.

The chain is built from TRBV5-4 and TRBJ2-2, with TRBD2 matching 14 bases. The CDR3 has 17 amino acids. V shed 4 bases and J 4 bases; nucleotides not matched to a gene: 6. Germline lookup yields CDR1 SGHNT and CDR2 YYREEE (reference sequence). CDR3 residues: CASSMATSGGGTGELFF. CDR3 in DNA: TGTGCCAGCAGCATGGCGACTAGCGGGGGGGGCACCGGGGAGCTGTTTTTT. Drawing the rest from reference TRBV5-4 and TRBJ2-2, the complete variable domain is ETGVTQSPTHLIKTRGQQVTLRCSSQSGHNTVSWYQQALGQGPQFIFQYYREEENGRGNFPPRFSGLQFPNYSSELNVNALELDDSALYLCASSMATSGGGTGELFFGEGSRLTVL.

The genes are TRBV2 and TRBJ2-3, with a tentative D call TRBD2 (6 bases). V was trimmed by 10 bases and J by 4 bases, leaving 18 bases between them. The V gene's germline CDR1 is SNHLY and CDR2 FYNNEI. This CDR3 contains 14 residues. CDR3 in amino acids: CAIFGTSQADTQYF. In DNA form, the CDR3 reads TGTGCCATTTTTGGGACTTCCCAGGCAGATACGCAGTATTTT.

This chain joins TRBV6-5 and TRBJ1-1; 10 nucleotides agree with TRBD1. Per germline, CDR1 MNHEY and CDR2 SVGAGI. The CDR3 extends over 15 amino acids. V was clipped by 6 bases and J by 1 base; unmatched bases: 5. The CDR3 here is CASSPRDRGNTEAFF. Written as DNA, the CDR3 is TGTGCCAGCAGCCCGAGGGACAGGGGGAACACTGAAGCTTTCTTT.

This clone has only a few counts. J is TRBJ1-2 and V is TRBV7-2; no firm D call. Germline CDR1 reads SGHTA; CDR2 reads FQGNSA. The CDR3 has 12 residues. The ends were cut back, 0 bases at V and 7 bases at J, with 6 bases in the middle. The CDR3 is CASSLASFGYTF. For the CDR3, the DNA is TGTGCCAGCAGCTTAGCGTCGTTTGGCTACACCTTC.

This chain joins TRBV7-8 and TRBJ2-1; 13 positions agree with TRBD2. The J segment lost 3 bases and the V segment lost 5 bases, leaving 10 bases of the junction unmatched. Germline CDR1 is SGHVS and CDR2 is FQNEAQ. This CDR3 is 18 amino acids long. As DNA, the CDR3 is TGTGCCAGCAGCCGTGGACTAGCGGGAGCAACCTTCTACAATGAGCAGTTCTTC. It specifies CASSRGLAGATFYNEQFF.

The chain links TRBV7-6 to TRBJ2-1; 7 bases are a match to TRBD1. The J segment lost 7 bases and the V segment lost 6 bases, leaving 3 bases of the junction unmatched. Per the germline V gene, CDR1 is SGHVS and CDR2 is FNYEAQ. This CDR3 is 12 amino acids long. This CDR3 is CASRETGNEQFF. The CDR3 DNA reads TGTGCCAGCAGAGAGACAGGGAATGAGCAGTTCTTC.